This T cell receptor beta chain stems from a study of T cells in Graves' hyperthyroidism and ophthalmopathy. TCR beta CDR3 region amplification was performed from RNA transcripts. Carried out on the TCR CDR3, a first-round RT-PCR used the HTBI primer set. TCRdb processed the multiplex PCR reads anew with MiXCR; each CDR3 protein has one entry. The repertoire holds more than 500,000 distinct CDR3 sequences, with 14% as singletons. Germline-derived CDR1 and CDR2 are LGHNA and YNFKEQ. V lost 0 bases, J lost 2 bases, and 14 bases lay in between. The CDR3 extends over 17 amino acids. The source of this sequence is a woman aged 40-49 years with Graves' hyperthyroidism. The chain couples TRBV4-2 to TRBJ1-5; D is unclear. Sequenced: blood. This CDR3 is CASSQDHRSSGNQPQHF. In DNA form, the CDR3 reads TGTGCCAGCAGCCAAGATCATCGGTCATCCGGCAATCAGCCCCAGCATTTT.